The 23 T cell receptor beta chains listed next were all sequenced from one sample in a study of blood T cells in healthy people across ages. A second about 7 to 12 cycle PCR used barcoded and J-beta primers. TCRdb called the 5' RACE reads again in MiXCR, with one record for every CDR3 protein. The sample lists 1.4 million or so distinct CDR3 sequences, approximately 43% seen once, with just over 4% in the top ten. What was sequenced was blood. Receptor source: a woman younger than 30 in good health.

This clonotype was picked up a small number of times. The chain employs TRBV9 and TRBJ1-1; a weak D match, TRBD1 (5 bases). The CDR3 contains 14 residues. Trimming removed 6 bases from V and 1 base from J, with 13 bases in between. CDR1 and CDR2 from the germline V gene are SGDLS and YYNGEE. CDR3 region: CASTPSTGNTEAFF. CDR3 DNA: TGTGCCAGCACCCCCTCCACAGGGAACACTGAAGCTTTCTTT.

A word on this clonotype: A much bigger clone sits one base away, suggesting this may be a read error. The rearrangement links TRBV29-1 to TRBJ1-1; the match to TRBD1 covers 9 bases. CDR1 and CDR2 from the germline V gene are SQVTM and ANQGSEA. Germline trimming cut 6 bases from V and 4 bases from J; bases unmatched to any gene: 3. The CDR3 has 12 residues. CDR3 sequence: CSVGQGITEAFF. The CDR3 DNA is TGCAGCGTCGGACAGGGGATCACTGAAGCTTTCTTT.

The rearrangement links TRBV20-1 to TRBJ2-1, with a possible D match to TRBD1 (6 bases). The ends were cut back, 0 bases at V and 6 bases at J, with 15 bases in the middle. The CDR3 is 15 residues long. CDR1 DFQATT and CDR2 SNEGSKA come from the germline V gene (reference sequence). CDR3 amino acids: CSAREQGEVINEQFF. CDR3 DNA: TGCAGTGCTAGAGAACAGGGTGAGGTGATCAATGAGCAGTTCTTC.

Of note for this clonotype: A much larger clone differs by one base, so this may be a read error. The V gene is TRBV4-1, the J gene TRBJ2-1; 7 bases map to TRBD1. The J call could be wrong; TRBJ2-7 is a better fit for the DNA end. The CDR3 length is 14 residues. CDR1 MGHRA and CDR2 YSYEKL come from the germline V gene. The DNA of the CDR3 is TGCGCCAGCAAGACAGGGAGCTCCTACAATGAGCAGTACTTC. Encoded protein: CASKTGSSYNEQYF.

This clonotype was counted between two and nine times. A read error may produce the germline difference seen at one junction end. The rearrangement joins TRBV29-1 to TRBJ2-7; possible D gene TRBD2, 6 bases. This CDR3 is 13 amino acids long. Germline lookup yields CDR1 SQVTM and CDR2 ANQGSEA. For the CDR3, the DNA is TGCTCCGTCGCGGGGATGCGTTCCTACGAGCAGTACTTT. This sequence encodes CSVAGMRSYEQYF.

This clonotype was detected a few times. The chain employs TRBV20-1 and TRBJ1-6, with 7 bases matching TRBD1. V was clipped by 3 bases and J by 7 bases; unmatched bases: 6. CDR3 length: 14 residues. The germline gives CDR1 DFQATT, CDR2 SNEGSKA (reference sequence). CDR3 amino acids: CSARPTGKNSPLHF. In nucleotides, the CDR3 is TGCAGTGCTAGGCCGACAGGGAAGAATTCACCCCTCCACTTT.

This clonotype was observed a handful of times. The chain joins TRBV29-1 to TRBJ1-1; D is unclear. The ends were cut back, 2 bases at V and 1 base at J, with 11 bases in the middle. This CDR3 is 14 amino acids long. From germline, CDR1 is SQVTM and CDR2 ANQGSEA. Written as DNA, the CDR3 is TGCAGCGTTGAACGGGGTCCGGAGAACACTGAAGCTTTCTTT. Translation gives CSVERGPENTEAFF.

CDR3 sequence (DNA): TGTGCCAGCAGTCCGGGACAGTTCCCCTACGAGCAGTACTTC. Protein product: CASSPGQFPYEQYF. The rearrangement links TRBV14 to TRBJ2-7; 7 positions match TRBD1. Germline V CDR1 and CDR2: SGHDN, FVKESK. V shed 6 bases, J shed 2 bases, and the junction held 7 bases outside the gene matches. CDR3 length equals 14 residues.

This clonotype was detected only a few times. The chain recombines TRBV2 with TRBJ2-7; D is unresolved. Germline CDR1 reads SNHLY; CDR2 reads FYNNEI. V lost 6 bases and J lost 2, with 8 bases in between. This CDR3 is 12 amino acids long. Written as DNA, the CDR3 is TGTGCCAGCAGGCCGGTTACCTACGAGCAGTACTTC. Translating gives CASRPVTYEQYF.

This clonotype has only a few counts. V is TRBV20-1 and J is TRBJ2-1; D possibly corresponds to TRBD1 (6 bases). The CDR3 spans 14 residues. From germline, CDR1 is DFQATT and CDR2 SNEGSKA (reference sequence). The V end lost 6 bases, the J end lost 6 bases, and 18 bases lay between the germline ends. In nucleotides, the CDR3 is TGCAGTGCACAGAACATTAGGGGGTCCAATGAGCAGTTCTTC. Amino acid sequence: CSAQNIRGSNEQFF.

The sample holds many counts of this clonotype. In DNA, the CDR3 is TGTGCCAGCAACCTCGCTGGACAACTCTACGAGCAGTACTTC. Its protein is CASNLAGQLYEQYF. The chain employs TRBV7-2 and TRBJ2-7; possibly TRBD1 for D (5 bases). This CDR3 region has 14 residues. Germline V lookup: CDR1 SGHTA, CDR2 FQGNSA. Trimming removed 7 bases at V and 3 bases at J, with 16 bases between.

This clonotype was detected only a few times. The V and J genes are TRBV10-3 and TRBJ2-2, with D uncertain. The CDR3 sequence is 13 residues long. V lost 8 bases and J 6 bases, leaving 13 bases between the germline ends. Germline assignment: CDR1 ENHRY and CDR2 SYGVKD. The CDR3 sequence: CAIEEGIAGELFF. CDR3 bases: TGTGCCATCGAGGAAGGGATTGCCGGGGAGCTGTTTTTT.

This clonotype showed up many times. This chain's CDR3 is CASRRQAFTDTQYF. As DNA, the CDR3 is TGTGCCAGCCGAAGACAGGCATTCACAGATACGCAGTATTTT. V usage is TRBV12-3 or TRBV12-4 and J usage is TRBJ2-3; a weak D match, TRBD1 (6 bases). This CDR3 contains 14 residues. V lost 8 bases and J lost 2, with 14 bases in between.

In nucleotides, the CDR3 is TGTGCCAGCAGTTACTCGACTATCGGGGTGAGGGAGACCCAGTACTTC. It specifies CASSYSTIGVRETQYF. The chain employs TRBV6-5 and TRBJ2-5, with D perhaps TRBD2 (5 bases). V was trimmed by 0 bases and J by 5 bases, leaving 16 bases between them. Germline assignment: CDR1 MNHEY and CDR2 SVGAGI. The CDR3 is 16 residues long.

This clonotype was observed a handful of times. The chain employs TRBV20-1 and TRBJ2-7, with D perhaps given as TRBD1 or TRBD2 (5 bases each). Germline CDR1 DFQATT, CDR2 SNEGSKA (reference sequence). V was shortened by 5 bases and J by 6 bases, with 14 bases between the two germline ends. The CDR3 consists of 12 residues. The CDR3 reads CSASGAYPEQYF. The CDR3 DNA sequence: TGCAGTGCTTCCGGGGCCTACCCCGAGCAGTACTTC.

The chain employs TRBV7-9 and TRBJ1-6; 7 bases are shared with TRBD1. The V segment lost 5 bases and the J segment 9 bases; nucleotides outside the gene matches: 10. The germline CDR1 and CDR2 sequences are SEHNR and FQNEAQ (reference sequence). The CDR3 sequence is 15 residues long. CDR3 DNA sequence: TGTGCCAGCAGCATCGGACAGGATGGTAGTTCACCCCTCCACTTT. This gives the protein CASSIGQDGSSPLHF.

This sequence joins TRBV27 and TRBJ2-3; D remains unclear. CDR1 and CDR2 (germline): MNHEY, SMNVEV (reference sequence). This CDR3 has 13 amino acids. V shed 3 bases and J shed 5 bases, with 9 bases lying between them. Here the CDR3 reads CASSFQVGDTQYF. In nucleotides, the CDR3 is TGTGCCAGCAGTTTTCAGGTTGGAGATACGCAGTATTTT.

Details on this clonotype: Relative to the germline gene, one junction end is altered; a read error may explain this. The gene calls are TRBV15 and TRBJ1-2; D uncertain. The CDR3 runs to 15 residues. CDR1 is LNHNV and CDR2 is YYDKDF in the germline V gene (reference sequence). CDR3: CAISRDLTLNYGYTF. DNA of the CDR3: TGTGCCATCAGCAGAGATCTTACACTGAACTATGGCTACACCTTC.

The rearrangement joins TRBV20-1 to TRBJ2-1; TRBD1 is a possible D gene (7 bases). V was cut by 3 bases and J by 7 bases, with 16 bases left in between. CDR3 size: 14 residues. The germline gives CDR1 DFQATT, CDR2 SNEGSKA (reference sequence). The CDR3 DNA follows: TGCAGTGCTAGGGACTACAGGGGTTGGAATGAGCAGTTCTTC. It yields the protein CSARDYRGWNEQFF.

J is TRBJ2-1 and V is TRBV4-3; 12 bases match TRBD1. TRBJ2-7 explains the end of the DNA better; the J call may be wrong. The CDR3 runs to 16 residues. Germline values: CDR1 LGHNA, CDR2 YSLEER. CDR3 sequence (DNA): TGCGCCAGCAGCAAGCTGGGGACAGGGGGCTTGGGTGAGCAGTACTTC. This sequence encodes CASSKLGTGGLGEQYF.

This rearrangement joins TRBV27 to TRBJ2-7; 7 nucleotides line up with TRBD1. V gave up 10 bases and J gave up 3 bases; unmatched junction bases: 15. Germline lookup yields CDR1 MNHEY and CDR2 SMNVEV (reference sequence). The CDR3 totals 15 residues. CDR3 coding DNA: TGTGCCACCAGGCTTTGGCAGGGGGTGAACTACGAGCAGTACTTC. It is translated as CATRLWQGVNYEQYF.

This clonotype was observed a few times. The chain is built from TRBV12-3 or TRBV12-4 and TRBJ2-7; D may be TRBD1 (6 bases). The length of the CDR3 is 14 residues. The V end lost 5 bases, the J end lost 4 bases, and 15 bases lay between the germline ends. The CDR3 DNA reads as TGTGCCAGCAGTCCACAGGGATCCCCTTACGAGCAGTACTTC. Protein product: CASSPQGSPYEQYF.

This clonotype was found once. The V gene is TRBV20-1, the J gene TRBJ2-3; 9 bases fit TRBD2. The germline gives CDR1 DFQATT, CDR2 SNEGSKA (reference sequence). The CDR3 is made up of 14 amino acids. With 4 bases clipped from V and 10 bases from J, the junction kept 12 bases outside the gene matches. The CDR3 DNA reads TGCAGTGCTACCTTTAGCGGGGGAATGTATGCGCAGTATTTT. It codes for CSATFSGGMYAQYF.